The rows below give T cell receptor beta chains drawn from one sample of a study of CD8 T cells in Susac syndrome. One entry per CDR3 protein results from TCRdb running MiXCR on the immunoSEQ multiplex PCR reads. This sample has around 130,000 distinct CDR3 sequences, with 90% to 95% found just once. The sequenced material came from CD4+ T cells from PBMCs. All receptors derive from a human donor in good health. CDR3s leave out the opening cysteine and the closing phenylalanine or tryptophan.

TRBV5-1 | ASSDRGLGYT
TRBV20-1 | SATSTSGSPYTQY
TRBV3-1 | ASSQGRARGKVEQY
TRBV18 | ASSPPGLAGSYEQY
TRBV3-1 | ASSQAAGREGQETQY
TRBV27 | ASSLGVGGENTEAF
TRBV20-1 | SAQTSGSTDTQY
TRBV19 | ASSIKRGETQY
TRBV28 | ASTRGRNEKLF
TRBV27 | ASGNQPQH
TRBV29-1 | SVAARGYGYT
TRBV28 | ASARLVPYEQY
TRBV5-1 | ASSLASGAVTEAF
TRBV13 | ASSLNRLGANVLT
TRBV2 | ASSDGWVATSYEQY
TRBV7-9 | ASSPGREDTQY
TRBV12-3/TRBV12-4 | ASTRGPGRGDQPQH
TRBV9 | ASSAGGEYPYEQY
TRBV21-1 | ASSPGRGQGGTEAF
TRBV4-1 | ASSVSGSTSGNTIY
TRBV4-1 | ASSPNRIGGTTISGAYEQY
TRBV18 | ASSPGQALTGELF
TRBV2 | ASNPGPYEQY
TRBV19 | ASSRVLQGAKNIQY
TRBV15 | AVGTGLSDTQY
TRBV24-1 | ATPSQLTGGTNEQY
TRBV15 | ATSRVDRKAAAEQY
TRBV5-1 | ASAGTYEQY
TRBV20-1 | SASQGPSSYEQY
TRBV3-1 | ASSQVRSSGVTYEQY
TRBV19 | ASSIISGSGEQY
TRBV7-9 | ASGGGGDEQY
TRBV29-1 | SARTGFMKF
TRBV6-2/TRBV6-3 | ASSPQGTEQF
TRBV6-1 | ASRPPSSGRGRKTQY
TRBV14 | ASSQDSPYEQY
TRBV2 | ASSELDYWLQYRTDTQY
TRBV6-5 | ASSYFPKDEQY
TRBV12-3/TRBV12-4 | ASSRYSGSTDTQY
TRBV3-1 | ASRSGNEKLF
TRBV24-1 | ATGVSGANVLT
TRBV28 | ASSRTSLGTDTQY
TRBV5-6 | ASSFTTTPDGYT